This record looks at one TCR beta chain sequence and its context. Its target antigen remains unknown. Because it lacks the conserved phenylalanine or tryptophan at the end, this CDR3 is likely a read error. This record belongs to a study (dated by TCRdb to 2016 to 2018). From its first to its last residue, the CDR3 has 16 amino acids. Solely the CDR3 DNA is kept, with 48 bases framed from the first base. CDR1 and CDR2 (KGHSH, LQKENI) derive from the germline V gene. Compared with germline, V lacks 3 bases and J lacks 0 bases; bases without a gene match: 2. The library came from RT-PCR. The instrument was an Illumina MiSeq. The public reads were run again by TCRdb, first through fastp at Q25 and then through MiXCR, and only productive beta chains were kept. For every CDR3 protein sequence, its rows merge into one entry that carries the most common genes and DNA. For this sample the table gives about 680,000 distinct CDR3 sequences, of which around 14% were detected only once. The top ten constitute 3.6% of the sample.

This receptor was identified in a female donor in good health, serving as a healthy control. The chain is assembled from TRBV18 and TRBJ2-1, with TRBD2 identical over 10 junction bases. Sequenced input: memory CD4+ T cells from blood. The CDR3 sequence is CASSPTSGHSYNEQFS. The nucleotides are TGTGCCAGCTCACCGACTAGCGGGCACTCCTACAATGAGCAGTTCTCC.